The rows below give T cell receptor beta chains drawn from one sample of a study of human T cells and chemical hapten exposure. MiXCR, run by TCRdb on the RACE reads, gives a single entry per CDR3 protein. Of a few hundred thousand distinct CDR3 sequences in the sample, roughly 6% were seen once. The sequences come from whole blood, collected in connection with sensitization to the hapten diphenylcyclopropenone (DPC). Receptors originate from a woman aged 18 to 35 with alopecia areata. Some clones in this sample may be carry-over from other donors' samples. The CDR3 runs from the conserved cysteine through the conserved F or W. A D gene is named only where the DNA matches it firmly. Clone size appears in some rows only: once, few, many, or a class for an expanded clone.

TRBJ2-1 TRBD2 many TRBV28 TGTGCCAGCAGCCGGACTAGCGGGGGCCATAATGAGCAGTTCTTC CASSRTSGGHNEQFF
TRBJ1-3 . many TRBV4-2 TGTGCCAGCAGCCAAGATCGGGATTCTGGAAACACCATATATTTT CASSQDRDSGNTIYF
TRBJ2-7 . . TRBV6-5 TGTGCCAGCAGCCCCTCCCCGACGCCGGGATACGAGCAGTACTTC CASSPSPTPGYEQYF
TRBJ2-7 . few TRBV6-2/TRBV6-3 TGTGCCAGCAGTTACTCAGGCGGGGGCTACTACGAGCAGTACTTC CASSYSGGGYYEQYF
TRBJ2-7 . . TRBV20-1 TGCAGTGCTAGAAACGACGACGACGAGCAGTACTTC CSARNDDDEQYF
TRBJ1-1 . . TRBV4-1 TGCGCCAGCAGCCACATTCAGGGTCAGTTGAACACTGAAGCTTTCTTT CASSHIQGQLNTEAFF
TRBJ2-2 TRBD1 many TRBV7-2 TGTGCCAGCAGTTCAGGGACAGGGGGTTTGCACGGGGAGCTGTTTTTT CASSSGTGGLHGELFF
TRBJ1-1 . many TRBV29-1 TGCAGCGCTGGACACAGGAACACTGAAGCTTTCTTT CSAGHRNTEAFF
TRBJ2-3 TRBD1 few TRBV20-1 TGCAGTGCCCCACGGGACAGAAGCACAGATACGCAGTATTTT CSAPRDRSTDTQYF
TRBJ1-1 . many TRBV12-3/TRBV12-4 TGTGCCAGCAGGGCGACAAGGGGCGGAGAAGCTTTCTTT CASRATRGGEAFF
TRBJ2-5 . few TRBV6-6 TGTGCCAGCAGTGGAGGGGGCGAGGAGACCCAGTACTTC CASSGGGEETQYF
TRBJ2-3 TRBD2 many TRBV7-2 TGTGCCAGCAGCTCCGTAGCGGGGGGGAGCACAGATACGCAGTATTTT CASSSVAGGSTDTQYF
TRBJ1-4 TRBD1 many TRBV4-1 TGCGCCAGCAGTTCGGACAGGGGGGTGACTAATGAAAAACTGTTTTTT CASSSDRGVTNEKLFF
TRBJ1-2 TRBD1 few TRBV12-3/TRBV12-4 TGTGCCAGCAGTCTCCACACAGGGGGCAACTATGGCTACACCTTC CASSLHTGGNYGYTF
TRBJ1-1 . many TRBV7-2 TGTGCCAGCAGCTTAGATGCCGGCTCAGCTTTCTTT CASSLDAGSAFF
TRBJ1-4 . many TRBV5-1 TGCGCCAGCAGCTTGGGCTCCGGGCTTGGGGAAAAACTGTTTTTT CASSLGSGLGEKLFF
TRBJ1-5 . many TRBV10-3 TGTGCCATCGGTGAAGGGAGGGTTCAGCCCCAGCATTTT CAIGEGRVQPQHF
TRBJ2-7 . . TRBV29-1 TGCAGCGTTGGCGGGCGGGTGGGCGCCGAGCAGTACTTC CSVGGRVGAEQYF
TRBJ1-6 . many TRBV4-1 TGCGCCAGCAGCCAAGCGTCGAAGGGCCCTCCGGGTTCACCCCTCCACTTT CASSQASKGPPGSPLHF
TRBJ1-5 . . TRBV15 TGTGCCACCAGTACCCAGGGGAAACAGCCCCAGCATTTT CATSTQGKQPQHF
TRBJ2-3 TRBD2 . TRBV24-1 TGTGCCACCAGTGATTTGCTACCGACTAGCGGGGATTACACAGATACGCAGTATTTT CATSDLLPTSGDYTDTQYF
TRBJ1-2 . . TRBV6-4 TGTGCCAGACCAAAGACTAACTATGGCTACACCTTC CARPKTNYGYTF
TRBJ2-1 . . TRBV13 TGTGCCAGCAGCTTAGGAAGGAGAACGTTCTTC CASSLGRRTFF
TRBJ2-7 TRBD2 few TRBV5-1 TGCGCCAGCAGCTTGGCCGGACTAGCGGGCGAGCAGTACTTC CASSLAGLAGEQYF
TRBJ2-3 . many TRBV6-2/TRBV6-3 TGTGCCAGCGCGTCCCAAGCAGATACGCAGTATTTT CASASQADTQYF
TRBJ2-1 . many TRBV29-1 TGCAGCGTAACAGACGGGGTTTGGACAGTTTACAATGAGCAGTTCTTC CSVTDGVWTVYNEQFF
TRBJ2-3 TRBD2 many TRBV11-2 TGTGCCAGCAGCTTAGCCAGCGGGGGAGCTGGGACGCAGTATTTT CASSLASGGAGTQYF
TRBJ2-3 TRBD2 few TRBV5-1 TGCGCCAGCAGCTTGGCGGCGGGGGGGTCAGATACGCAGTATTTT CASSLAAGGSDTQYF
TRBJ1-5 TRBD1 many TRBV10-3 TGTGCCATCAGTGAAGAGGACAGGAAAAATCAGCCCCAGCATTTT CAISEEDRKNQPQHF
TRBJ1-1 . few TRBV9 TGTGCCAGCAGCGTTCAAGCGAACACTGAAGCTTTCTTT CASSVQANTEAFF
TRBJ1-3 . many TRBV6-6 TGTGCCAGCACTATAACAGGGAGCTCTGGAAACACCATATATTTT CASTITGSSGNTIYF
TRBJ2-6 TRBD1 many TRBV12-3/TRBV12-4 TGTGCCAGCAGTGGACAGGCTGGGGCCAACGTCCTGACTTTC CASSGQAGANVLTF